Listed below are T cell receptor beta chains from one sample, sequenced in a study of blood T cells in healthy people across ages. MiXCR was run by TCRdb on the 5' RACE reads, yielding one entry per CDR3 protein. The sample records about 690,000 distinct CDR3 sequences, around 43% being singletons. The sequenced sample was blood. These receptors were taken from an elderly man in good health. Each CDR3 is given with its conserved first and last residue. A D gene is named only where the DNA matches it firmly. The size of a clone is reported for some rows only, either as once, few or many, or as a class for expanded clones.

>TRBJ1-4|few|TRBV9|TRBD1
CASSATQGANEKLFF
TGTGCCAGCAGCGCCACTCAGGGGGCAAATGAAAAACTGTTTTTT
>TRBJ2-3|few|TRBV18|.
CASPPAGITDTQYF
TGTGCCAGCCCACCGGCGGGGATCACAGATACGCAGTATTTT
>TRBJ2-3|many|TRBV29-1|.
CSVEVGRGPDTQYF
TGCAGCGTTGAAGTGGGCAGGGGTCCAGATACGCAGTATTTT
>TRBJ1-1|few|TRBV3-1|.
CASSATGSANTEAFF
TGTGCCAGCAGCGCGACAGGAAGTGCTAACACTGAAGCTTTCTTT
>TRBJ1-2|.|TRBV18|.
CASSPETDYGYTF
TGTGCCAGCTCACCAGAGACAGATTATGGCTACACCTTC
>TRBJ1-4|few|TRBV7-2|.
CASSLMGRTNEKLFF
TGTGCCAGCAGCTTAATGGGCAGGACTAATGAAAAACTGTTTTTT
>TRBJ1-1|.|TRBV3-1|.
CASSQDKVLAAGDSNTEAFF
TGTGCCAGCAGCCAAGATAAGGTTTTGGCGGCAGGGGATAGTAACACTGAAGCTTTCTTT
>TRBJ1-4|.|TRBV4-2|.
CASSQGTAELDEKLFF
TGTGCCAGCAGCCAGGGGACGGCGGAACTAGATGAAAAACTGTTTTTT
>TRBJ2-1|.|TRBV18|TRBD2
CASSPRSSGLADNEQFF
TGTGCCAGCTCACCACGTTCGTCGGGACTAGCGGACAATGAGCAGTTCTTC
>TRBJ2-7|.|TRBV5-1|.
CASSLGQARIWNEQYF
TGCGCCAGCAGCTTGGGTCAGGCTAGGATATGGAATGAGCAGTACTTC
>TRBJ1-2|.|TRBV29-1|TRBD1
CSVEEATGGASFGGYTF
TGCAGCGTTGAAGAAGCTACAGGGGGCGCGTCGTTTGGTGGCTACACCTTC
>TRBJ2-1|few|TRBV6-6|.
CASSYLLNEQFF
TGTGCCAGCAGTTATCTGCTAAATGAGCAGTTCTTC
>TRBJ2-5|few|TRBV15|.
CATSRRDFQETQYF
TGTGCCACCAGCAGAAGGGACTTCCAAGAGACCCAGTACTTC
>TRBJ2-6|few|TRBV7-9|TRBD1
CASSPTTGVLLGANVLTF
TGTGCCAGCAGCCCGACGACAGGGGTCCTCTTGGGGGCCAACGTCCTGACTTTC
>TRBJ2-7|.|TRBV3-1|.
CASSQYPRASYEQYF
TGTGCCAGCAGCCAATACCCCAGGGCCTCCTACGAGCAGTACTTC
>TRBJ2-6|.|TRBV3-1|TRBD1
CASQLRGQGASGANVLTF
TGTGCCAGCCAACTTCGGGGACAGGGGGCCTCTGGGGCCAACGTCCTGACTTTC
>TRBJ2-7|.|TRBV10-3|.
CATSETASYEQYF
TGTGCCACCAGTGAGACTGCTTCCTACGAGCAGTACTTC